What follows describes a single T cell receptor (beta chain). This sample is drawn from a study of blood T cell repertoires in COVID-19. As handled by the study authors: Reference gene primer amplification in the assay estimated nucleated cell counts. The assay was immunoSEQ multiplex PCR, and TCRdb's table has in-frame clones only and misses some. The DNA was the basis for D and trimming; V, J and clone size are from that table. The sample shows about 80,000 clones, 75% to 95% of them seen only once. The sequence was collected from a woman aged 50 to 60 in a cohort sampled during active COVID-19. Sequenced sample: peripheral blood.

The CDR3 loop reads CASSRVSGDNEQFF. The CDR3 bases are TGCGCCAGCTCCAGAGTGAGCGGAGACAATGAGCAGTTCTTC. The chain has TRBV10-2 and TRBJ2-1; D possibly corresponds to TRBD2 (5 bases). Trimming took 8 bases from V and 5 from J, leaving 16 bases between them. The CDR3 runs to 14 residues. Germline V gene data show CDR1 as WSHSY and CDR2 as SAAADI.